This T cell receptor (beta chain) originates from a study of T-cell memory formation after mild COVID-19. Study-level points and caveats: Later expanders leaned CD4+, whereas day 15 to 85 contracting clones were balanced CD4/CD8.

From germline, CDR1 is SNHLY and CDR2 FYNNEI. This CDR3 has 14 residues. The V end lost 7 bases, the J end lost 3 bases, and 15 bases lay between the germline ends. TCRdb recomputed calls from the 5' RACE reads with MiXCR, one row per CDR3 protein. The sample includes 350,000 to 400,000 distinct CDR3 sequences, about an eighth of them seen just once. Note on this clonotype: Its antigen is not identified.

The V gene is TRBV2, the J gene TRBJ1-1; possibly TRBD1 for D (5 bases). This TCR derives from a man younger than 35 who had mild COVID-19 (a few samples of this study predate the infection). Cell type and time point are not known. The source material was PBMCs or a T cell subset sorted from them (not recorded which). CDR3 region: CASNWGAGDTEAFF. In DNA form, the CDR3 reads TGTGCCAGCAACTGGGGCGCGGGGGACACTGAAGCTTTCTTT.